This TCR beta chain was observed in a study of T-cell reconstitution after alpha-beta-depleted transplantation in children (TCRdb year 2016). The study in broad terms: The study quantitatively tracked T-cell immune reconstitution after TCRalphabeta/CD19-depleted allogeneic hematopoietic cell transplantation in children using TCR repertoire profiling.

Receptor libraries were prepared by PCR. The sequencer listed for this sample is Illumina HiSeq 2500. TCR library preparation used molecular barcoding, with unique molecular identifiers applied to normalize quantification of the TCRbeta repertoire. The raw public data were reprocessed by TCRdb itself: fastp quality trimming at Q25, MiXCR clonotype calling, in-frame beta chains only. When rows share a CDR3 protein, they turn into one entry using the most common DNA and genes. The sample data list 670,000 or so distinct CDR3 sequences, and roughly 13% of these were observed just once. The leading ten clones occupy 0.79% of the sample. The sample's treatment or condition label is to be understood as: allogeneic hematopoietic cell transplantation with graft depleted of TCRalphabeta T cells and CD19 B cells. TCRalphabeta/CD19-depleted allogeneic hematopoietic cell grafts were given to the transplant recipients, all of whom were children.

There are a few counts of this clonotype. The antigen it recognizes is unknown. Base qualities are not provided; no much larger clone lies one nucleotide away. Overall study outcomes, separate from this receptor: Over subsequent months, a decline in hyperexpanded clone frequencies was noted, and after one year, T-cell counts and TCRbeta diversity were mostly ascribed to newly produced T cells. The high TCRbeta diversity at day 60 in some patients was ascribed to recipient T cells and intrathymic progenitors that had survived conditioning. About two months after transplant, the apparently early recovery of alphabetaT-cell counts reportedly depended on just several hundred clones that had expanded rapidly and came from non-depleted graft cells.

CDR1 and CDR2, looked up from the germline V gene, are SGHTA and FQGTGA. Including cysteine and phenylalanine, the CDR3 has 15 amino acids. The only DNA kept is the CDR3, 45 bases in frame from the first base. V is trimmed back by 5 bases and J by 6 bases, and the junction contains 4 bases that no gene match accounts for. The material sequenced was PBMCs, taken before TCRalphabeta/CD19-depleted stem cell transplant. The receptor comes from a girl aged 2 to 9 with congenital amegakaryocytic thrombocytopenia, due to receive a stem cell transplant. The V gene is TRBV7-3 and the J gene is TRBJ2-2, with 12 junctional bases fitting TRBD2. The CDR3 protein is CASSTSSGRAGELFF. The DNA sequence is TGTGCCAGCAGCACGTCTAGCGGGAGGGCCGGGGAGCTGTTTTTT.